Shown below are 7 T cell receptor beta chains from a single sample sequenced in a study of T cells in localized non-small cell lung cancer. The assay was immunoSEQ multiplex PCR, and TCRdb's table has in-frame clones only and misses some. The sample lists about 82,000 clones, over 60% occurring once. The material sequenced was PBMCs, taken before any cancer treatment. These receptors originate from a man between 40 and 70 years old with stage II squamous cell lung carcinoma.

This clone showed up just once. The rearrangement links TRBV7-3 to TRBJ1-1; D is perhaps TRBD1 (5 bases). CDR3 length equals 13 residues. The V end lost 5 bases, the J end lost 6 bases, and 13 bases lay between the germline ends. Germline V gene data show CDR1 as SGHTA and CDR2 as FQGTGA. The CDR3 is CASSRQGASEAFF. CDR3 coding DNA: TGTGCCAGCAGCCGTCAGGGCGCCTCTGAAGCTTTCTTT.

To note about this clone: Additional DNA sequences in this sample encode the identical CDR3. The V call is TRBV19, the J call TRBJ1-6, with TRBD1 matching 8 bases. V lost 5 bases, J lost 9 bases, and 3 bases stayed unmatched. The CDR3 sequence is 13 residues long. In germline, CDR1 is LNHDA, CDR2 SQIVND (reference sequence). The CDR3: CASSPDRASPLHF. The CDR3 DNA follows: TGTGCCAGTAGTCCGGACAGGGCTTCACCCCTCCACTTT.

This clone was found once. This rearrangement joins TRBV7-9 to TRBJ2-5, with D uncertain. CDR1 SEHNR and CDR2 FQNEAQ come from the germline V gene (reference sequence). V was clipped by 5 bases and J by 1 base, with 2 bases between them. CDR3 size: 11 residues. DNA for the CDR3: TGTGCCAGCAGCCCCCAAGAGACCCAGTACTTC. Translated: CASSPQETQYF.

J is TRBJ1-1 and V is TRBV29-1; no reliable D call. CDR3 length equals 11 residues. CDR1 is SQVTM, CDR2 ANQGSEA, per germline. V gave up 3 bases and J gave up 2 bases, with 4 bases separating them. The CDR3 region is CSVEINTEAFF. The CDR3 DNA reads as TGCAGCGTTGAGATAAACACTGAAGCTTTCTTT. Looking up the rest from reference TRBV29-1 and TRBJ1-1 gives the full variable domain: SAVISQKPSRDICQRGTSLTIQCQVDSQVTMMFWYRQQPGQSLTLIATANQGSEATYESGFVIDKFPISRPNLTFSTLTVSNMSPEDSSIYLCSVEINTEAFFGQGTRLTVV.

V and J are TRBV10-3 and TRBJ1-2, with 7 positions matching TRBD1. This CDR3 spans 15 amino acids. The V gene end was trimmed by 5 bases and the J gene end by 0 bases; junction bases not matched to a gene: 6. Per germline, CDR1 ENHRY and CDR2 SYGVKD. CDR3 amino acids: CAISRDSTSNYGYTF. The CDR3 bases are TGTGCCATCAGTAGGGACAGTACTTCTAACTATGGCTACACCTTC.

The J gene is TRBJ1-5, the V gene TRBV5-5, with D possibly being TRBD1 (6 bases). This CDR3 region has 14 residues. CDR1 is SGHKS, CDR2 YYEKEE, per germline (reference sequence). The V gene lost 3 bases and the J gene lost 0 bases, with 7 bases spanning the gap. The CDR3: CASSWTDSNQPQHF. DNA of the CDR3: TGTGCCAGCAGCTGGACAGATAGCAATCAGCCCCAGCATTTT.

The chain has TRBV9 and TRBJ1-2, with D possibly being TRBD1 (6 bases). V dropped 0 bases and J dropped 4 bases, with 13 bases sitting between them. The germline V gene encodes CDR1 SGDLS and CDR2 YYNGEE. The CDR3 extends over 15 amino acids. CDR3 bases: TGTGCCAGCAGCGTAGGCCACAGGGTTTCCTATGGCTACACCTTC. As protein: CASSVGHRVSYGYTF.